What follows are 27 T cell receptor beta chains derived from one specimen sequenced in a study of early T cells in non-severe SARS-CoV-2 infection. TCRdb itself ran the 5' RACE reads through MiXCR, one entry per CDR3 protein. This repertoire shows tens of thousands of distinct CDR3 sequences, about 9.3% found once; its top ten account for under 15%. Input material: whole blood. The receptors shown here come from an adult who was a healthcare worker with PCR-confirmed SARS-CoV-2 infection or an uninfected control (not recorded which).

This clonotype has just a few counts. This rearrangement joins TRBV7-9 to TRBJ2-7; 8 bases align to TRBD2. V shed 1 base, J shed 4 bases, and the junction held 6 bases outside the gene matches. Germline V gene sequence: CDR1 SEHNR, CDR2 FQNEAQ (reference sequence). This CDR3 spans 15 amino acids. CDR3 nucleotide sequence: TGTGCCAGCAGCTTAGAGGCTAGCGGGTCGTACGAGCAGTACTTC. Its translation: CASSLEASGSYEQYF.

The table lists this clonotype with a few counts. J is TRBJ1-2 and V is TRBV30, with D hard to call. Looked up from germline, CDR1 is GTSNPN and CDR2 is SVGIG (reference sequence). Trimming cost V 1 base and J 6 bases, with 9 bases left between them. The CDR3 length is 12 residues. This CDR3 is CAWSGGSHGYTF. The CDR3 coding sequence is TGTGCCTGGAGTGGGGGTTCCCATGGCTACACCTTC.

This clonotype was counted at least ten times. The chain links TRBV28 to TRBJ1-4; D uncertain. CDR3 size: 13 residues. Germline CDR1 and CDR2: MDHEN and SYDVKM. Between the trimmed V and J ends, which lost 6 bases and 8 bases, there was a span of 13 bases. The CDR3 loop reads CASRPDNAEKLFF. CDR3 sequence (DNA): TGTGCCAGCAGACCTGACAACGCAGAAAAACTGTTTTTT.

There are many counts of this clonotype. The V and J genes are TRBV4-3 and TRBJ2-5; D is uncertain. CDR3 length equals 13 residues. In germline, CDR1 is LGHNA, CDR2 YSLEER. Trimming took 0 bases from V and 4 from J, leaving 6 bases between them. CDR3 loop: CASSQDPGETQYF. DNA of the CDR3: TGCGCCAGCAGCCAAGATCCTGGAGAGACCCAGTACTTC.

The chain carries TRBV12-3 or TRBV12-4 and TRBJ2-1; D remains ambiguous. With 4 bases removed from V and 7 bases from J, the gap between germline ends came to 8 bases. The CDR3 runs 12 residues. Written as DNA, the CDR3 is TGTGCCAGCAGTTCGTATGGTAATGAGCAGTTCTTC. Its translation is CASSSYGNEQFF.

The chain employs TRBV7-3 and TRBJ1-6; D gene ambiguous. The CDR3 spans 13 residues. V lost 1 base and J 8 bases, leaving 6 bases between the germline ends. Germline assignment: CDR1 SGHTA and CDR2 FQGTGA. The CDR3 here is CASSLMGYSPLHF. CDR3 in DNA: TGTGCCAGCAGCTTAATGGGGTATTCACCCCTCCACTTT.

There are many counts of this clonotype. This chain links TRBV28 with TRBJ2-5; TRBD2 matches 7 bases. The ends lost 3 bases at V and 5 bases at J; junction bases unmatched: 15. The CDR3 runs 17 residues. Germline-derived CDR1 and CDR2 are MDHEN and SYDVKM. For the CDR3, the DNA is TGTGCCAGCAGTTTCCGCGGAGGGAGCGGGATTGCTGAGACCCAGTACTTC. Translating it yields CASSFRGGSGIAETQYF. The full variable domain, with the rest looked up from reference TRBV28 and TRBJ2-5, is DVKVTQSSRYLVKRTGEKVFLECVQDMDHENMFWYRQDPGLGLRLIYFSYDVKMKEKGDIPEGYSVSREKKERFSLILESASTNQTSMYLCASSFRGGSGIAETQYFGPGTRLLVL.

This chain joins TRBV28 and TRBJ2-7; 8 nucleotides align to TRBD1. Germline CDR1 MDHEN, CDR2 SYDVKM. The length of the CDR3 is 13 residues. V shed 9 bases, J shed 7 bases, and the junction held 11 bases outside the gene matches. CDR3 loop: CASNLPRGREQYF. CDR3 DNA: TGTGCCAGTAACCTTCCCAGGGGGCGGGAGCAGTACTTC. Combining the CDR3 with reference TRBV28 and TRBJ2-7 gives the whole variable domain DVKVTQSSRYLVKRTGEKVFLECVQDMDHENMFWYRQDPGLGLRLIYFSYDVKMKEKGDIPEGYSVSREKKERFSLILESASTNQTSMYLCASNLPRGREQYFGPGTRLTVT.

This clonotype appeared many times. The chain recombines TRBV27 with TRBJ2-7; 8 positions agree with TRBD1. The germline gives CDR1 MNHEY, CDR2 SMNVEV (reference sequence). The CDR3 is made up of 14 amino acids. The junction had 5 bases not matched to a gene; V was cut back by 5 bases and J by 2 bases. The CDR3 loop is CASSVRGQAYEQYF. CDR3 DNA: TGTGCCAGCAGTGTACGGGGACAGGCCTACGAGCAGTACTTC.

This clonotype showed up many times. The gene calls are TRBV6-5 and TRBJ2-7; D is possibly TRBD2 (7 bases). The CDR3 consists of 15 residues. Trimming took 2 bases from V and 9 from J, leaving 20 bases between them. CDR1 and CDR2 from the germline V gene are MNHEY and SVGAGI. CDR3 nucleotides: TGTGCCAGCAGTTACCTCGGGACATCTGGGGGGGTGCAGTACTTC. It codes for CASSYLGTSGGVQYF.

Many counts were recorded for this clonotype. The chain couples TRBV6-4 to TRBJ2-1; tentative D call: TRBD1 (6 bases). The CDR3 length is 15 residues. From germline, CDR1 is MRHNA and CDR2 SNTAGT. V lost 7 bases and J lost 0, with 13 bases in between. The CDR3 DNA reads TGTGCCAGCAAACGGGACACCTACTCCTACAATGAGCAGTTCTTC. As protein: CASKRDTYSYNEQFF.

At least ten counts were recorded for this clonotype. The chain is built from TRBV5-4 and TRBJ2-5; 10 bases align to TRBD2. Per the germline V gene, CDR1 is SGHNT and CDR2 is YYREEE (reference sequence). The V segment lost 2 bases and the J segment 5 bases; nucleotides outside the gene matches: 6. The CDR3 contains 15 residues. The CDR3 protein is CASSFRLAGVETQYF. The CDR3 region has the DNA TGTGCCAGCAGCTTCCGGCTAGCGGGAGTTGAGACCCAGTACTTC.

This clonotype appeared many times. The rearrangement links TRBV7-6 to TRBJ2-1; 15 positions match TRBD2. Trimming took 3 bases from V and 9 from J; bases not matched to a gene: 15. The CDR3 has 19 residues. Germline CDR1 is SGHVS and CDR2 is FNYEAQ. CDR3 region: CASSFVGGLAGGPTSEQFF. In nucleotides, the CDR3 is TGTGCCAGCAGCTTCGTAGGGGGACTAGCGGGAGGACCGACGTCTGAGCAGTTCTTC.

There are many counts of this clonotype. The chain carries TRBV3-1 and TRBJ2-4, with D possibly matching TRBD1 (7 bases). Per the germline V gene, CDR1 is LGHDT and CDR2 is YNNKEL (reference sequence). V gave up 0 bases and J gave up 1 base, with 13 bases separating them. This CDR3 spans 17 amino acids. CDR3 in DNA: TGTGCCAGCAGCCAAGAGGTGGAGGGGGCGGCCAAAAACATTCAGTACTTC. Translation gives CASSQEVEGAAKNIQYF.

At least ten counts were recorded for this clonotype. This chain uses TRBV12-3 or TRBV12-4 with TRBJ1-1; TRBD1 might be the D (5 bases). Trimming stripped 6 bases from V and 1 base from J, with 12 bases between. The CDR3 is 14 amino acids. The CDR3 sequence: CASRRSGTNTEAFF. CDR3 DNA: TGTGCCAGCAGACGATCTGGGACGAACACTGAAGCTTTCTTT.

Concerning this clonotype itself: At one of its ends the junction is not consistent with the germline gene, which may arise from a read error. J is TRBJ2-7 and V is TRBV5-4; the D gene is possibly TRBD2 (6 bases). There are 15 residues in the CDR3. The germline V gene encodes CDR1 SGHNT and CDR2 YYREEE (reference sequence). CDR3 residues: CASSLGRGTPYEQYF. Written as DNA, the CDR3 is TGTGCTAGCAGCTTGGGACGGGGGACCCCCTACGAGCAGTACTTC.

This clonotype was found many times. The rearrangement uses TRBV12-3 or TRBV12-4 and TRBJ1-1, with 7 bases identical to TRBD1. This CDR3 contains 14 residues. Trimming cost V 2 bases and J 3 bases; bases outside gene matches: 3. The CDR3 DNA reads TGTGCCAGCAGTTTACCAGGGGGGGACACTGAAGCTTTCTTT. This gives the protein CASSLPGGDTEAFF.

V is TRBV14 and J is TRBJ2-1, with 11 bases that match TRBD2. The V gene end was trimmed by 6 bases and the J gene end by 9 bases; junction bases not matched to a gene: 7. The CDR3 sequence is 14 residues long. Looked up from germline, CDR1 is SGHDN and CDR2 is FVKESK. The CDR3 bases are TGTGCCAGCAGGGATAGCGGGAGGGCCGGTGAGCAGTTCTTC. Its protein is CASRDSGRAGEQFF.

This clonotype is large in the sample. The V gene is TRBV14, the J gene TRBJ2-7; 9 nucleotides agree with TRBD1. The CDR3 loop spans 15 amino acids. The junction had 9 bases not matched to a gene; V was cut back by 4 bases and J by 5 bases. The germline V gene has CDR1 SGHDN and CDR2 FVKESK. CDR3 amino acids: CASSPSAGTGNEQYF. CDR3 nucleotides: TGTGCCAGCAGCCCCAGCGCCGGGACAGGGAACGAGCAGTACTTC. The full variable domain, with the rest looked up from reference TRBV14 and TRBJ2-7, is EAGVTQFPSHSVIEKGQTVTLRCDPISGHDNLYWYRRVMGKEIKFLLHFVKESKQDESGMPNNRFLAERTGGTYSTLKVQPAELEDSGVYFCASSPSAGTGNEQYFGPGTRLTVT.

This clonotype came up once. V gene TRBV30 combines with J gene TRBJ1-2; 7 nucleotides agree with TRBD1. Germline V gene data show CDR1 as GTSNPN and CDR2 as SVGIG (reference sequence). Germline trimming cut 2 bases from V and 9 bases from J; bases unmatched to any gene: 6. The CDR3 has 12 amino acids. The CDR3 sequence is CAWSTGTESYTF. CDR3 nucleotides: TGTGCCTGGAGTACCGGGACAGAAAGCTACACCTTC.

This clonotype was counted at least ten times. The chain is built from TRBV11-2 and TRBJ1-4, with D tentatively TRBD1 (5 bases). The germline V gene encodes CDR1 SGHAT and CDR2 FQNNGV. CDR3 length: 15 residues. V was shortened by 3 bases and J by 3 bases, with 11 bases between the two germline ends. The CDR3 loop is CASSFTQGPNEKLFF. For the CDR3, the DNA is TGTGCCAGCAGCTTCACCCAGGGTCCTAATGAAAAACTGTTTTTT.

This clonotype was recorded many times. The V call is TRBV7-2, the J call TRBJ2-1, with 10 bases aligning to TRBD2. Unmatched junction bases numbered 10, after V lost 5 bases and J lost 0 bases. The CDR3 is 18 residues long. Germline V gene sequence: CDR1 SGHTA, CDR2 FQGNSA. DNA of the CDR3: TGTGCCAGCAGCCCGAGGGCTAGCGGGAGTAACTCCTACAATGAGCAGTTCTTC. It specifies CASSPRASGSNSYNEQFF.

This clonotype was recorded many times. This chain connects TRBV29-1 to TRBJ2-1; 7 bases are shared with TRBD2. J was trimmed by 14 bases and V by 5 bases; bases with no gene match: 6. Germline assignment: CDR1 SQVTM and CDR2 ANQGSEA. The CDR3 is made up of 10 amino acids. CDR3 sequence reads: CSVLLGGEFF. The DNA for the CDR3 is TGCAGCGTTCTATTGGGAGGGGAGTTCTTC.

Only a few counts were recorded for this clonotype. The chain couples TRBV27 to TRBJ1-1; D is possibly TRBD1 (5 bases). Germline V gene sequence: CDR1 MNHEY, CDR2 SMNVEV (reference sequence). Trimming stripped 5 bases from V and 6 bases from J, with 10 bases between. The CDR3 has 12 amino acids. For the CDR3, the DNA is TGTGCCAGCAGTAGACCGGGACCTGAAGCTTTCTTT. It codes for CASSRPGPEAFF.

This clonotype was counted at least ten times. The chain has TRBV5-4 and TRBJ2-1, with TRBD2 as a possible D gene (6 bases). From germline, CDR1 is SGHNT and CDR2 YYREEE (reference sequence). The CDR3 covers 13 residues. Trimming took off 0 bases at V and 7 bases at J, with 8 bases between the two ends. Written as DNA, the CDR3 is TGTGCCAGCAGCTTGGGGGACTTTAATGAGCAGTTCTTC. Its translation is CASSLGDFNEQFF.

J is TRBJ1-2 and V is TRBV30; D is unclear. The germline V gene has CDR1 GTSNPN and CDR2 SVGIG (reference sequence). The CDR3 runs to 14 residues. Trimming took off 5 bases at V and 1 base at J, with 14 bases between the two ends. The DNA of the CDR3 is TGTGCCTGGGGGGATCCGACACATAACTATGGCTACACCTTC. Translation gives CAWGDPTHNYGYTF.

The V call is TRBV5-1, the J call TRBJ1-2; 7 nucleotides agree with TRBD1. Germline lookup yields CDR1 SGHRS and CDR2 YFSETQ. The CDR3 runs 13 residues. V was clipped by 3 bases and J by 4 bases; unmatched bases: 3. The CDR3 nucleotides read TGCGCCAGCAGCTCCGGGACAGCCTATGGCTACACCTTC. It is translated as CASSSGTAYGYTF. Full variable domain (rest looked up from reference TRBV5-1 and TRBJ1-2): KAGVTQTPRYLIKTRGQQVTLSCSPISGHRSVSWYQQTPGQGLQFLFEYFSETQRNKGNFPGRFSGRQFSNSRSEMNVSTLELGDSALYLCASSSGTAYGYTFGSGTRLTVV.